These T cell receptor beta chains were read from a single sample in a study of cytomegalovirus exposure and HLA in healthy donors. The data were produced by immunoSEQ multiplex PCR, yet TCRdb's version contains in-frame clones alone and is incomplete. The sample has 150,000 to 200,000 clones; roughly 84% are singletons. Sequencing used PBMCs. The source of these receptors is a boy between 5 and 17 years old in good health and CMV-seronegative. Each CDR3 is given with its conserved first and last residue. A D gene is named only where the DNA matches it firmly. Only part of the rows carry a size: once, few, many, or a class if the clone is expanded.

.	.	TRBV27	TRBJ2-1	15	TGTGCCAGCAAAACAAGTCGGGAGAGATACAATGAGCAGTTCTTC	CASKTSRERYNEQFF
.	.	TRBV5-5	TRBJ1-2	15	TGTGCCAGCAGCCGGACCGGTGGGAGTAACTATGGCTACACCTTC	CASSRTGGSNYGYTF
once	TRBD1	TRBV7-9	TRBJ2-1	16	TGTGCCAGCAGCTTAGACGGGACAGGGCTTTACAATGAGCAGTTCTTC	CASSLDGTGLYNEQFF
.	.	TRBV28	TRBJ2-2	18	TGTGCCAGCAGTTCCATCCCACCGGGACTCGGGAACACCGGGGAGCTGTTTTTT	CASSSIPPGLGNTGELFF
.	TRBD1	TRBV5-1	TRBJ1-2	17	TGCGCCAGCAGCTCGGGGGACAGGGGGCCTTTGGGCTATGGCTACACCTTC	CASSSGDRGPLGYGYTF
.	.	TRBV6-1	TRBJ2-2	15	TGTGCCAGCAGTGAGTCGGGGAATGGCCCCGGGGAGCTGTTTTTT	CASSESGNGPGELFF
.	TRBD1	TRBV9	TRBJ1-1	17	TGTGCCAGCAGCCAGGGGGGGGACAGGGGGGGAAACACTGAAGCTTTCTTT	CASSQGGDRGGNTEAFF
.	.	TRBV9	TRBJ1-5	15	TGTGCCAGCAGCGAGGTAGGGGATAGCAATCAGCCCCAGCATTTT	CASSEVGDSNQPQHF
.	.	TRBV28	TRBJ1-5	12	TGTGCCAGCAGTTTGACAGACCAGCCCCAGCATTTT	CASSLTDQPQHF
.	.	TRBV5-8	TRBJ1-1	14	TGTGCCAGCAGCTTGTGGGGTGCGGGCACTGAAGCTTTCTTT	CASSLWGAGTEAFF
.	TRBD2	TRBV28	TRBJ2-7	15	TGTGCCAGCAGTCCAGCCCTAGCGGGAGGTTTCGAGCAGTACTTC	CASSPALAGGFEQYF
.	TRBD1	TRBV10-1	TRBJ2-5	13	TGCGCCAGCAGTGACAGGGGGCAAGAGACCCAGTACTTC	CASSDRGQETQYF
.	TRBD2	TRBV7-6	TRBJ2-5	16	TGTGCCAGCAGCTCCTGGACTAGCGGGGACCAAGAGACCCAGTACTTC	CASSSWTSGDQETQYF
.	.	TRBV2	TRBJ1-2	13	TGTGCCAGCAGTTTGACAGGCGACTATGGCTACACCTTC	CASSLTGDYGYTF
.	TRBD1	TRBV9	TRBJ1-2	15	TGTGCCAGCAGCGTATCGGGACAGGGTAACTATGGCTACACCTTC	CASSVSGQGNYGYTF
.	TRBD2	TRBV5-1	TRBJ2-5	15	TGCGCCAGCAGCTTGGCGACTAGCGTTAGAGAGACCCAGTACTTC	CASSLATSVRETQYF
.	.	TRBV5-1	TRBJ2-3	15	TGCGCCAGCAGCCCGCATGGGGGGAACACAGATACGCAGTATTTT	CASSPHGGNTDTQYF
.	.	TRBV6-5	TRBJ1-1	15	TGTGCCAGCAGTTATGGGCTCAACTGGAACACTGAAGCTTTCTTT	CASSYGLNWNTEAFF
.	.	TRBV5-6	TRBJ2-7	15	TGTGCCAGCAGCTTGGGGGGGGTACGGGTTTCCGAGCAGTACTTC	CASSLGGVRVSEQYF
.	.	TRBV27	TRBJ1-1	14	TGTGCCAGCAGCCTGACGGACTTGAACACTGAAGCTTTCTTT	CASSLTDLNTEAFF
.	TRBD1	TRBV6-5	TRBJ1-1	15	TGTGCCAGCAGTTACAGTCGACAGGGGGACACTGAAGCTTTCTTT	CASSYSRQGDTEAFF
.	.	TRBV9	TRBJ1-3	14	TGTGCCAGCAGCCCCGACTCCTCTGGAAACACCATATATTTT	CASSPDSSGNTIYF
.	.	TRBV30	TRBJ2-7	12	TGTGCCTGGAATCAGGGTTACTACGAGCAGTACTTC	CAWNQGYYEQYF
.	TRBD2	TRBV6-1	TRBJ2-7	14	TGTGCCAGCAGTTCTAGCGGGAGGGCCTACGAGCAGTACTTC	CASSSSGRAYEQYF
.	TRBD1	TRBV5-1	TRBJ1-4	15	TGCGCCAGCAGCTTGGACGGGACAGCTAATGAAAAACTGTTTTTT	CASSLDGTANEKLFF
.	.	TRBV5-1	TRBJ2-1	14	TGCGCCAGCAGCTCCCTACCGCCGCAGGATGAGCAGTTCTTC	CASSSLPPQDEQFF